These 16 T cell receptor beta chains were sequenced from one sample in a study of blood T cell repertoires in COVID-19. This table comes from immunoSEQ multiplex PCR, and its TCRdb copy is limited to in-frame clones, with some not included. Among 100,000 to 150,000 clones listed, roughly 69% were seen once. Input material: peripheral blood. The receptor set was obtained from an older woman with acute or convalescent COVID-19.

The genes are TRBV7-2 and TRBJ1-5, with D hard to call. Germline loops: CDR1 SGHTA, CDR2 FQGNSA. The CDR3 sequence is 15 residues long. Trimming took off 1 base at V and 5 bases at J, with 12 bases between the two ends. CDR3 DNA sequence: TGTGCCAGCAGCTTAGTGGGCAGGCCTGATCAGCCCCAGCATTTT. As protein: CASSLVGRPDQPQHF.

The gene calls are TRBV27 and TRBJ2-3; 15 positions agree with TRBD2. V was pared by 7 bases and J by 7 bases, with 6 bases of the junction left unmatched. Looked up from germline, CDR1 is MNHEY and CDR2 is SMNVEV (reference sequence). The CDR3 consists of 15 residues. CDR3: CASIGLAGGRYTQYF. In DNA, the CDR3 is TGTGCCAGCATTGGACTAGCGGGAGGGCGGTATACGCAGTATTTT.

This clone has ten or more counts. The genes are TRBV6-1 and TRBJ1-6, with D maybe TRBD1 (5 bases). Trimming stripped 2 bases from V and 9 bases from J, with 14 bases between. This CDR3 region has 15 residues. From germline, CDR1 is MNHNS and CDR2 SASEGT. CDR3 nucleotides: TGTGCCAGCAGTGAAAGGCAGGGACTTACTTCACCCCTCCACTTT. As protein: CASSERQGLTSPLHF.

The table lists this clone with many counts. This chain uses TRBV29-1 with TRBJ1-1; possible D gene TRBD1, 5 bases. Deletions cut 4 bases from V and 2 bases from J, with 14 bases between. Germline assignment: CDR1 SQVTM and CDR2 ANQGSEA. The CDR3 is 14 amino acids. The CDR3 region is CSVGSDSQNTEAFF. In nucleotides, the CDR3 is TGCAGCGTTGGTTCCGACAGTCAAAACACTGAAGCTTTCTTT.

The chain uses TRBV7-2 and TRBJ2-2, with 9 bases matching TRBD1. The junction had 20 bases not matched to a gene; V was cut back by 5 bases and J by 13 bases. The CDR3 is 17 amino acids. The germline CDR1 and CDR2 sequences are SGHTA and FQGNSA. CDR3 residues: CASSPPGQGLGGGGLFF. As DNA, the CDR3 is TGTGCCAGCAGCCCCCCCGGACAGGGGCTCGGGGGTGGAGGGCTGTTTTTT.

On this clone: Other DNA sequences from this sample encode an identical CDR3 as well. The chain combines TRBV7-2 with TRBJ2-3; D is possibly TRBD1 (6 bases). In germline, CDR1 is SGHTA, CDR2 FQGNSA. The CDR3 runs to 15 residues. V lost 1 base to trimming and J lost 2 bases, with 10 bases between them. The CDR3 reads CASSLDGGSTDTQYF. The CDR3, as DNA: TGTGCCAGCAGCTTAGATGGGGGCTCCACAGATACGCAGTATTTT.

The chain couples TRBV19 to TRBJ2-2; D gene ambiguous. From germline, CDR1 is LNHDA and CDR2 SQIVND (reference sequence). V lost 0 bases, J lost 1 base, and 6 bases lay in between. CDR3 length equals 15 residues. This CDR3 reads CASSIESGNTGELFF. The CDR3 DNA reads TGTGCCAGTAGTATAGAATCGGGGAACACCGGGGAGCTGTTTTTT.

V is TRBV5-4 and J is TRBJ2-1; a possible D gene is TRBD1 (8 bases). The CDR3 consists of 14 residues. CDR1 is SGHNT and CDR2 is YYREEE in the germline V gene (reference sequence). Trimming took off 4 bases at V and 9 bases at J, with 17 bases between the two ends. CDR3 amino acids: CASSTGGQGTEQFF. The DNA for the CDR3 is TGTGCCAGCAGCACGGGAGGACAGGGAACTGAGCAGTTCTTC.

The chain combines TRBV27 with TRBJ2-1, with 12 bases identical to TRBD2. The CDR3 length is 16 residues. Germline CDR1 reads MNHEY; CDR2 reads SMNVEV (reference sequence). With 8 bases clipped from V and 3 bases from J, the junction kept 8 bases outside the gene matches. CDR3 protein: CASGVGTSGFYNEQFF. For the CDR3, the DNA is TGTGCCAGCGGAGTCGGGACTAGCGGGTTCTACAATGAGCAGTTCTTC.

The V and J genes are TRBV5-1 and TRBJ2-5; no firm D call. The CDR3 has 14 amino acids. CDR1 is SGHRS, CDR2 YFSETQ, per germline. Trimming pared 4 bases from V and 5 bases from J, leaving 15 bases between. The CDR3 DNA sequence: TGCGCCAGCAGCCCTGGTATGGGCAGTGAGACCCAGTACTTC. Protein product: CASSPGMGSETQYF.

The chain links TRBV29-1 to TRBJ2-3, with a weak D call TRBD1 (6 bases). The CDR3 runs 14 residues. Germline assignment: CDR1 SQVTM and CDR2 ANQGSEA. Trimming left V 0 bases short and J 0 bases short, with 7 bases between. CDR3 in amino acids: CSVEDQGSTDTQYF. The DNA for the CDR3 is TGCAGCGTTGAAGATCAGGGGAGCACAGATACGCAGTATTTT.

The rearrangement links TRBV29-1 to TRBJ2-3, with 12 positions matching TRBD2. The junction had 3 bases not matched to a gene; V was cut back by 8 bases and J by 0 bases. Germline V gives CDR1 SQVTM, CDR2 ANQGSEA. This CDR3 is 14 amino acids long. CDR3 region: CSLLAGGSTDTQYF. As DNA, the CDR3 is TGCAGCCTCCTAGCGGGAGGGAGCACAGATACGCAGTATTTT.

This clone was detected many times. CDR3: CASSQDPPGITGELFF. CDR3 nucleotide sequence: TGTGCCAGCAGCCAAGATCCCCCGGGGATCACCGGGGAGCTGTTTTTT. V and J are TRBV3-1 (or the pseudogene TRBV3-2) and TRBJ2-2; maybe TRBD2 (5 bases). Per germline, CDR1 LGHDT and CDR2 YNNKEL (reference sequence). Trimming left V 0 bases short and J 4 bases short, with 12 bases between. This CDR3 is 16 amino acids long.

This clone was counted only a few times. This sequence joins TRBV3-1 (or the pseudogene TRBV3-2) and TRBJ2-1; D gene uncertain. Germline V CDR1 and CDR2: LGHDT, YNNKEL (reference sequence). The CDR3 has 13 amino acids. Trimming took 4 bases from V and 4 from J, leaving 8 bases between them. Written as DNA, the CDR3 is TGTGCCAGCAGCCCTCAGAGGTACAATGAGCAGTTCTTC. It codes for CASSPQRYNEQFF.

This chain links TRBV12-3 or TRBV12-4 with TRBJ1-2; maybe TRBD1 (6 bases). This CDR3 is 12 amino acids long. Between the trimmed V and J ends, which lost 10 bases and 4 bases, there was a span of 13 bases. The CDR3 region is CATSNRVYGYTF. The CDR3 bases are TGTGCCACCTCCAACAGGGTCTATGGCTACACCTTC.

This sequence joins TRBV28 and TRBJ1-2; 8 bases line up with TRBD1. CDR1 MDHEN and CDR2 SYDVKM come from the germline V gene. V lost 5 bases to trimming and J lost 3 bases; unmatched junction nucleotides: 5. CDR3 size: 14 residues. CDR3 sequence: CASSRTGNDYGYTF. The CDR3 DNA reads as TGTGCCAGCAGTCGGACAGGGAACGACTATGGCTACACCTTC.